This T cell receptor beta chain was retrieved from a study of T cell changes during pregnancy in multiple sclerosis (dated by TCRdb to the late 2010s). About the investigation overall: Changes in the T cell repertoire over the course of pregnancy were examined in this study in women with multiple sclerosis.

In regard to this clone: It has no known antigen specificity. Base qualities are missing; no much larger clone stands one base away.

Library construction relied on the immunoSEQ multiplex PCR assay. TCRdb provides this immuneACCESS table in a form limited to in-frame rearrangements. Some clones are lacking; in checked studies, under half of them reflect an unresolved V gene, and why the rest are absent is not known. The sample table shows roughly 93,000 clones, and around 90% are seen once. Approximately 0.97% of the sample is taken by the ten largest. The germline V gene (reference sequence) provides CDR1 SEHNR and CDR2 FQNEAQ. Its CDR3 holds 17 amino acids, cysteine through phenylalanine. CDR3 DNA is the only sequence kept; it has 51 bases, read in frame from the first base. V is cut by 5 bases and J by 0 bases, and the space between the germline ends is 19 bases.

The starting material was peripheral blood, obtained before pregnancy. The receptor chain draws on TRBV7-9 and TRBJ1-2; the best D guess is TRBD1, with 6 bases matching. This receptor was obtained from a female donor with multiple sclerosis, enrolled in a pregnancy study. At the DNA level, the sequence is TGTGCCAGCAGCGCGGACAGAATGCTAAGAACTAACTATGGCTACACCTTC. Its amino acids are CASSADRMLRTNYGYTF.